The TCR beta chain under discussion was sequenced for a study of cytomegalovirus exposure and HLA in healthy donors. The wider study: Clustering assigned about four fifths of the approximately 400 genotyped donors to the Caucasian-associated ancestry cluster. Overall study results and limits: As a later analysis revealed, the rate of TCR association differed by HLA locus, with DRB1 most and HLA-C fewest. Accurate HLA-A and HLA-B prediction from TCR beta sequences was reported for most subjects. Later on, an analysis tied about 17,000 TCR beta sequences to HLA alleles at 0.05 false discovery rate.

PCR involved 60 Vbeta and 13 Jbeta primers. Using immunoSEQ multiplex PCR, the repertoire was profiled, and TCRdb retains in-frame clones only, with some absent. The data contain a few hundred thousand clones, more than 80% of them singletons. As regards this clone: The antigen remains unidentified.

The clonotype originates from a man aged 25-45 years in good health and CMV-seronegative. Sequenced sample: PBMCs.

The DNA for the CDR3 is TGTGCCAGCAAACCGGACAGGGTGGCCGGGGAGCTGTTTTTT. Its translation is CASKPDRVAGELFF. The gene calls are TRBV27 and TRBJ2-2; the match to TRBD1 covers 8 bases. The length of the CDR3 is 14 residues. Looked up from germline, CDR1 is MNHEY and CDR2 is SMNVEV (reference sequence). Trimming removed 7 bases from V and 6 bases from J; junction bases left unmatched: 7.